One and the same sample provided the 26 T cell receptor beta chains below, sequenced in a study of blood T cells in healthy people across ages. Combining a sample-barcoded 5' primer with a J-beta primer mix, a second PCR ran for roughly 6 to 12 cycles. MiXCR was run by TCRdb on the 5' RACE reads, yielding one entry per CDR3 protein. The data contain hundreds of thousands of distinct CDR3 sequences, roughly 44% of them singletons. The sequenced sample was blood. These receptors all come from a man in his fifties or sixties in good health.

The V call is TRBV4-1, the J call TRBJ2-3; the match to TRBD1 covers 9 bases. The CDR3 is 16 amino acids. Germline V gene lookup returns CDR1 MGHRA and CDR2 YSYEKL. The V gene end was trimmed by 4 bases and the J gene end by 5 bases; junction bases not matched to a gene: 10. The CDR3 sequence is CASSRLGQGVQDTQYF. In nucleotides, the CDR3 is TGCGCCAGCAGCCGTTTGGGACAGGGAGTACAAGATACGCAGTATTTT.

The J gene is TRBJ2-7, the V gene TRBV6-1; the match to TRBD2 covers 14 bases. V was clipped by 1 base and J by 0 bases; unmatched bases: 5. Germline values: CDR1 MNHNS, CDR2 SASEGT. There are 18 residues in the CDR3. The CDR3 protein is CASSEVGLAGASSYEQYF. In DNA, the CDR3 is TGTGCCAGCAGTGAAGTGGGACTAGCGGGGGCCAGCTCCTACGAGCAGTACTTC.

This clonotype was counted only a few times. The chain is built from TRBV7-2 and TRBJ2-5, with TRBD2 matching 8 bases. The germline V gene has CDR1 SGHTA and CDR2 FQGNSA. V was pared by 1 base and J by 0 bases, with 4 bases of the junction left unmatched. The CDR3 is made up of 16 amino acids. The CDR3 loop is CASSLGRGGHQETQYF. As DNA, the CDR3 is TGTGCCAGCAGCTTAGGGCGCGGGGGGCACCAAGAGACCCAGTACTTC.

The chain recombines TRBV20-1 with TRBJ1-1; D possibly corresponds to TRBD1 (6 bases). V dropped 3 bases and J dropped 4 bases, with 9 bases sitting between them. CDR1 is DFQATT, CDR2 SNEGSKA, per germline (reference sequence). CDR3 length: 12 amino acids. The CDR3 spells CSASGGGTEAFF. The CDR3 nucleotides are TGCAGTGCTAGTGGAGGGGGCACTGAAGCTTTCTTT.

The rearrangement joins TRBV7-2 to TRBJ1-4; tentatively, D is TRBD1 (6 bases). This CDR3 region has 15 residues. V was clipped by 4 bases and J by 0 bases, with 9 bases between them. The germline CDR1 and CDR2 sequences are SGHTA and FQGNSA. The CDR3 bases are TGTGCCAGCAGCTCGGGGGCTGCAACTAATGAAAAACTGTTTTTT. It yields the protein CASSSGAATNEKLFF.

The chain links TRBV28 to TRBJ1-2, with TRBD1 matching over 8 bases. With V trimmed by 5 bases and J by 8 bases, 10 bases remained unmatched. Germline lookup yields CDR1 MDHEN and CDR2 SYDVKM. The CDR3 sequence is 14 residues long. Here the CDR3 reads CASSPPGQVWGYTF. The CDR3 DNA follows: TGTGCCAGCAGTCCCCCGGGACAGGTCTGGGGCTACACCTTC.

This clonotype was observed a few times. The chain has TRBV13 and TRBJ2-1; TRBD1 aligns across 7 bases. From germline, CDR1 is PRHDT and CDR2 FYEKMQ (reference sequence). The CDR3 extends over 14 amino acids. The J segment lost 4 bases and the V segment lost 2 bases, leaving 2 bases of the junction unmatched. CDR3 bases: TGTGCCAGCAGCTTAACGACAGGGTACAATGAGCAGTTCTTC. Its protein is CASSLTTGYNEQFF.

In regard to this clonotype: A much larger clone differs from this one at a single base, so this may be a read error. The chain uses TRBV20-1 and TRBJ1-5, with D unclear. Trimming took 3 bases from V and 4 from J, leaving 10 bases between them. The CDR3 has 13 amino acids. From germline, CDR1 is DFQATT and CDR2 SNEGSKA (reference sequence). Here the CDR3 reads CSARMLGNQPQHF. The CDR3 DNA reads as TGCAGTGCTAGGATGCTGGGTAATCAGCCCCAGCATTTT.

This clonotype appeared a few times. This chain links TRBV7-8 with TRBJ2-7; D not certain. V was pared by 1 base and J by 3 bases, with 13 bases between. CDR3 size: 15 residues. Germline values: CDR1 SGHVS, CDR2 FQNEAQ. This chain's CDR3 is CASSLEAGLGYEQYF. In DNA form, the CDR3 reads TGTGCCAGCAGCTTAGAGGCCGGCTTGGGCTACGAGCAGTACTTC.

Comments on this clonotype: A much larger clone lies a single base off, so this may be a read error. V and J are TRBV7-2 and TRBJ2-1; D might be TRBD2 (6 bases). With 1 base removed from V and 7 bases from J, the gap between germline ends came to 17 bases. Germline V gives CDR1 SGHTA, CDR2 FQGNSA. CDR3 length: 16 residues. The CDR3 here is CASSLGPGGVQNEQFF. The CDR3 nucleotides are TGTGCCAGCAGCTTAGGGCCTGGCGGGGTCCAGAATGAGCAGTTCTTC.

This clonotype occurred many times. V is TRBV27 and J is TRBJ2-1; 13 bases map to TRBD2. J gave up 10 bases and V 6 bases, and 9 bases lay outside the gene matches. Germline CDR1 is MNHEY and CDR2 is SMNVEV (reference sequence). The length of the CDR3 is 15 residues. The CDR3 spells CASSRGTSGVGEQFF. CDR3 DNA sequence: TGTGCCAGCAGCCGCGGGACTAGCGGGGTAGGGGAGCAGTTCTTC.

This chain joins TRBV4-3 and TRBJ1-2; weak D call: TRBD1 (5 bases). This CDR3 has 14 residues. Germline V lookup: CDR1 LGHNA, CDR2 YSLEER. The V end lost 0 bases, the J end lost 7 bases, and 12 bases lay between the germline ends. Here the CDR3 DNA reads TGCGCCAGCAGCCAAGATCGAGGGGCCACTGGCTACACCTTC. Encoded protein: CASSQDRGATGYTF.

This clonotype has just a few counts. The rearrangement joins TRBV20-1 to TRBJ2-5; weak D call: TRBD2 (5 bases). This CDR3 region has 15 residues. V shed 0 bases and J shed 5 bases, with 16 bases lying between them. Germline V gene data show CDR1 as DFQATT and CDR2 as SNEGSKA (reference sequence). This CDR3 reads CSARDLQESSETQYF. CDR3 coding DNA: TGCAGTGCTAGAGATCTCCAGGAGTCTAGCGAGACCCAGTACTTC.

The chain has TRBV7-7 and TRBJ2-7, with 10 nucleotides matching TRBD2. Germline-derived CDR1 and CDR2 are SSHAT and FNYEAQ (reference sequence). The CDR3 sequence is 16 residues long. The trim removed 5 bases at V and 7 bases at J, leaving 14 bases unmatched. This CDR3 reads CASSPRLAGSYNEQYF. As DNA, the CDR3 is TGTGCCAGCAGCCCTCGACTAGCGGGCTCCTACAATGAGCAGTACTTC.

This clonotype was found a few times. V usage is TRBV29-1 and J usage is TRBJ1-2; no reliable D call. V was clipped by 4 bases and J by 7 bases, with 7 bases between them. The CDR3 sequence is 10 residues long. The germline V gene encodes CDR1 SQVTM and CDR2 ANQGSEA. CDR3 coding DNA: TGCAGCGTTGGCTCGGCTGGCTACACCTTC. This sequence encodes CSVGSAGYTF.

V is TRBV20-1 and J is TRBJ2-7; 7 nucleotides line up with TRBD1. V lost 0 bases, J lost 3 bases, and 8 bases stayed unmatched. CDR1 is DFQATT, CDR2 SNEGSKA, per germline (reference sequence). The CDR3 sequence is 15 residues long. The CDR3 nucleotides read TGCAGTGCTAGAGACGGTAGGGGGCGAAGCTACGAGCAGTACTTC. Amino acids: CSARDGRGRSYEQYF.

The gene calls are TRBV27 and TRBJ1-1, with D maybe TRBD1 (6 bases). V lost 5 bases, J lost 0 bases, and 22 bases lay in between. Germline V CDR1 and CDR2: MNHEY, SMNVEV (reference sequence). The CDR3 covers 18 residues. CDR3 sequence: CASSTRTGLGRLNTEAFF. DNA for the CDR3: TGTGCCAGCAGTACAAGAACAGGGCTTGGCAGATTGAACACTGAAGCTTTCTTT.

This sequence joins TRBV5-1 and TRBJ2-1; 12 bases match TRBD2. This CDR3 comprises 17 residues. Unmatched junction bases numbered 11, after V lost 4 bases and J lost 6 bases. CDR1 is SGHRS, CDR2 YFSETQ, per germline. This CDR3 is CASSPNPSSGGANEQFF. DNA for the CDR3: TGCGCCAGCAGCCCCAACCCTTCTAGCGGGGGGGCCAATGAGCAGTTCTTC.

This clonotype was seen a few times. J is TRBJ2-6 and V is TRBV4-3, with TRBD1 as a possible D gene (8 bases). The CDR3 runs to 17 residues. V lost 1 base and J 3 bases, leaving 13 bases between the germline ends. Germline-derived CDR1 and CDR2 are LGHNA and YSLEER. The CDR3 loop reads CASSQVTGGGGANVLTF. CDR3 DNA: TGCGCCAGCAGCCAAGTAACAGGGGGGGGTGGGGCCAACGTCCTGACTTTC.

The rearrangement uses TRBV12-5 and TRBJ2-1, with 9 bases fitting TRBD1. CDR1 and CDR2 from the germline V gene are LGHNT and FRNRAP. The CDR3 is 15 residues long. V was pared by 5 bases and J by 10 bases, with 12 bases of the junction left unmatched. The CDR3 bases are TGTGCTAGTGGTACCCAACAGGGGGCTGTTAGCGAGCAGTTCTTC. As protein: CASGTQQGAVSEQFF.

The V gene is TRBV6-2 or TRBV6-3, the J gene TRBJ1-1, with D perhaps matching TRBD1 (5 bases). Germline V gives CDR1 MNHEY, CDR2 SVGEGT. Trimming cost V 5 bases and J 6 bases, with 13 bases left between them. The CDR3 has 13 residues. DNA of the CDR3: TGTGCCAGCAGTCGACTGGGGCTTCCTGAAGCTTTCTTT. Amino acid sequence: CASSRLGLPEAFF.

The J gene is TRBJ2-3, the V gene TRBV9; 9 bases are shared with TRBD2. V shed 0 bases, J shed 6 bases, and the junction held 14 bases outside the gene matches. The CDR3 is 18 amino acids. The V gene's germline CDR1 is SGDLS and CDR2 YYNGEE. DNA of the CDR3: TGTGCCAGCAGCGTAGCTCATAGCGGGGGCGCACATTTGGATACGCAGTATTTT. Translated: CASSVAHSGGAHLDTQYF. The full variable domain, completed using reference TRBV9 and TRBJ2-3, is DSGVTQTPKHLITATGQRVTLRCSPRSGDLSVYWYQQSLDQGLQFLIQYYNGEERAKGNILERFSAQQFPDLHSELNLSSLELGDSALYFCASSVAHSGGAHLDTQYFGPGTRLTVL.

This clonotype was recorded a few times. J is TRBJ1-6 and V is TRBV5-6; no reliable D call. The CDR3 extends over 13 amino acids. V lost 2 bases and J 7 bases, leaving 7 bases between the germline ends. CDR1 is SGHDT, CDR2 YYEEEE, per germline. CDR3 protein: CASSFYGNSPLHF. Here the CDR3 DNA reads TGTGCCAGCAGCTTTTACGGAAATTCACCCCTCCACTTT.

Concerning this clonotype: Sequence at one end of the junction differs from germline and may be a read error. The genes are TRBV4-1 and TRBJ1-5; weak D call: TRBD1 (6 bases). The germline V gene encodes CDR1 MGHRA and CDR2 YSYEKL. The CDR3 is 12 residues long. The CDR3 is CASSHQTGPRHF. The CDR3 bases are TGCGCCAGCAGCCACCAAACAGGGCCCCGGCATTTT.

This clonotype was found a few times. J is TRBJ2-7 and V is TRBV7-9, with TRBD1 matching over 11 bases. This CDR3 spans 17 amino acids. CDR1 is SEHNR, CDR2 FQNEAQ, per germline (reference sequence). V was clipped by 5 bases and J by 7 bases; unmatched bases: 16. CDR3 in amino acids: CASSPSIGGQGAKEQYF. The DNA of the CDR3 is TGTGCCAGCAGCCCATCGATAGGAGGACAGGGGGCTAAAGAGCAGTACTTC. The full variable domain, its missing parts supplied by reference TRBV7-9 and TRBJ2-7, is DTGVSQNPRHKITKRGQNVTFRCDPISEHNRLYWYRQTLGQGPEFLTYFQNEAQLEKSRLLSDRFSAERPKGSFSTLEIQRTEQGDSAMYLCASSPSIGGQGAKEQYFGPGTRLTVT.

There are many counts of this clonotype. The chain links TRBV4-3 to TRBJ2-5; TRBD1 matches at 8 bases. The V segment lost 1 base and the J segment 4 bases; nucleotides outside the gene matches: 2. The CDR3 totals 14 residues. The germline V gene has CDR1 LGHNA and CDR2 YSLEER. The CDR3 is CASSQGGQGETQYF. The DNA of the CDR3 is TGCGCCAGCAGCCAAGGAGGACAGGGAGAGACCCAGTACTTC.